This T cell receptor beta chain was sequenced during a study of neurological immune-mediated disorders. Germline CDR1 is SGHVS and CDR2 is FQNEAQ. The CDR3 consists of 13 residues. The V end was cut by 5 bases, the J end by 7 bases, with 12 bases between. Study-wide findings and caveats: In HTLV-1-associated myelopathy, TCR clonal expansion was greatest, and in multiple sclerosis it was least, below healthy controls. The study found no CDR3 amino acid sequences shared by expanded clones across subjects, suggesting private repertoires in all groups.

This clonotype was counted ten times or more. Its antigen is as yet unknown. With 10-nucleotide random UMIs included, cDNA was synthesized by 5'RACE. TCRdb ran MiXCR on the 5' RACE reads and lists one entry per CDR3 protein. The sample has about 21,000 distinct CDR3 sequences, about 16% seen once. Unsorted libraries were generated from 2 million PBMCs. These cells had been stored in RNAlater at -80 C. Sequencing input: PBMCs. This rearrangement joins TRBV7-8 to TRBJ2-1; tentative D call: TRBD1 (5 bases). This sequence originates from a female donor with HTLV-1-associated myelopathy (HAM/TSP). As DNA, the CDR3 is TGTGCCAGCAGCACCCCAGGGTGGAATGAGCAGTTCTTC. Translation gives CASSTPGWNEQFF.